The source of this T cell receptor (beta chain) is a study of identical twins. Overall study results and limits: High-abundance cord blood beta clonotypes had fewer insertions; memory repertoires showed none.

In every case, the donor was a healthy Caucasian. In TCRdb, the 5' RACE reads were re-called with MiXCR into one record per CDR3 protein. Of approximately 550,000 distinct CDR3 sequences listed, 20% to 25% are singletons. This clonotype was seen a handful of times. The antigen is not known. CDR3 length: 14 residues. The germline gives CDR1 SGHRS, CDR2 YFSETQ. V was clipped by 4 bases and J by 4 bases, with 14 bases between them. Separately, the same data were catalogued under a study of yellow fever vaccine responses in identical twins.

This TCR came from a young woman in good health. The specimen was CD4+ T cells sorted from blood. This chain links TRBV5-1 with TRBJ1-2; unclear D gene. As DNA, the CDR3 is TGCGCCAGCAGCCCGGGATCCCCGCCCTATGGCTACACCTTC. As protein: CASSPGSPPYGYTF.